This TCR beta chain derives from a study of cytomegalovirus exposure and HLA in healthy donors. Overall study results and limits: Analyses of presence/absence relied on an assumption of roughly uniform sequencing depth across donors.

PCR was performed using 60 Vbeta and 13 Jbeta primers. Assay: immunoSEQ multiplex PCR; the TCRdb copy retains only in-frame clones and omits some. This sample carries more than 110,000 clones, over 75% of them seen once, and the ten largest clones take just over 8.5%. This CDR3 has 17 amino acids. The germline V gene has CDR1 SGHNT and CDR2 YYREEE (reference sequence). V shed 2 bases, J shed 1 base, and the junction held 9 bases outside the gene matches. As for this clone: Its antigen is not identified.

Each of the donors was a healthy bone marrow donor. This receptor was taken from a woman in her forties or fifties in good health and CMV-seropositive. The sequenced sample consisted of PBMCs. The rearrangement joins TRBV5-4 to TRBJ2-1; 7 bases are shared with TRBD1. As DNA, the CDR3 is TGTGCCAGCAGCTTAGAGGGGGCACGGAGGTCCTACAATGAGCAGTTCTTC. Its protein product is CASSLEGARRSYNEQFF. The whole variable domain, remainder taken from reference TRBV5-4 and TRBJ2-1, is ETGVTQSPTHLIKTRGQQVTLRCSSQSGHNTVSWYQQALGQGPQFIFQYYREEENGRGNFPPRFSGLQFPNYSSELNVNALELDDSALYLCASSLEGARRSYNEQFFGPGTRLTVL.